This T cell receptor beta chain came from a study of T cell responses to AZD1222 COVID-19 vaccine. Findings and limits, study-wide: Nearly half of spike-specific TCRs reportedly target variant regions that are unmutated in the B.1.351 and B.1.1.7 variants. Seropositive at baseline were only six AZD1222 recipients. Donors were largely white British and mainly female; clonal diversity was possibly underestimated. Spike-specific TCR repertoires showed rising breadth and depth after two AZD1222 doses.

Points on this clone: Its target is not known.

TCRdb's copy holds only in-frame clones and misses some; the assay was immunoSEQ multiplex PCR. This sample has under 150,000 clones, with roughly 92% found just once. The V gene lost 2 bases and the J gene lost 0 bases, with 5 bases spanning the gap. This CDR3 is built from 14 residues. Per the germline V gene, CDR1 is MNHEY and CDR2 is SVGEGT. The chain combines TRBV6-2 or TRBV6-3 with TRBJ1-5; D gene ambiguous. The starting material was peripheral blood, obtained 28 days after the second AZD1222 dose. The receptor comes from an adult who received the AZD1222 COVID-19 vaccine. This CDR3 reads CASSYVYSNQPQHF. The CDR3 DNA reads TGTGCCAGCAGTTACGTGTATAGCAATCAGCCCCAGCATTTT.